This TCR beta chain was retrieved from a study of blood T cell repertoires in COVID-19. In the study overall: Some COVID-19 samples were acute and others convalescent; all came from the United States, Italy and Spain.

Repertoires were generated with immunoSEQ multiplex PCR, while TCRdb's copy carries only in-frame clones and drops some. The top ten clones hold roughly 19% of a sample with over 35,000 clones, 90% of them seen once. V lost 0 bases and J 4 bases, leaving 7 bases between the germline ends. This CDR3 has 14 residues. CDR1 and CDR2 (germline): SGHRS, YFSETQ. Sample: peripheral blood. The TCR originated in a man between 70 and 80 years old with active COVID-19. V and J are TRBV5-1 and TRBJ2-2; no clear D gene. The CDR3 is CASSLGAATGELFF. In nucleotides, the CDR3 is TGCGCCAGCAGCTTGGGGGCAGCCACCGGGGAGCTGTTTTTT.